This T cell receptor (beta chain) was sequenced in a study of T cells in Graves' hyperthyroidism and ophthalmopathy. Study-level findings and limits: Ophthalmopathy could be told apart from stable hyperthyroidism with a 13 V-J model.

Absent ophthalmopathy progression within 18 months defined stable Graves' hyperthyroidism. Exclusions: uncontrolled infection, other autoimmune disease, pregnancy, lactation. This sample holds PBMCs from roughly 10 ml fresh peripheral blood. Amplification yielded TCR beta CDR3 regions, with RNA transcripts as the source. Using the HTBI primer set, a first-round RT-PCR was run on the TCR CDR3. TCRdb re-called the multiplex PCR reads with MiXCR, one entry per CDR3 protein. This sample has around 340,000 distinct CDR3 sequences, with under 25% found just once. Trimming took 2 bases from V and 7 from J; bases not matched to a gene: 3. This CDR3 is 14 amino acids long. Germline assignment: CDR1 SNHLY and CDR2 FYNNEI. At least ten counts were recorded for this clonotype. No antigen is known for it.

The TCR was taken from a woman aged 45-60 years with Graves' hyperthyroidism. The V call is TRBV2, the J call TRBJ2-2, with 8 bases aligning to TRBD2. Input material: blood. CDR3 sequence (DNA): TGTGCCAGCAGTGAAATCGGGGGGGACGGGGAGCTGTTTTTT. Its translation: CASSEIGGDGELFF.